This T cell receptor (beta chain) was found in a study of shared clonotypes between healthy human individuals. Findings and limits, study-wide: Estimated richness values were generally larger in naive subsets than in memory subsets.

Trimming removed 11 bases from V and 4 bases from J; junction bases left unmatched: 7. This CDR3 region has 12 residues. Per the germline V gene, CDR1 is SEHNR and CDR2 is FQNEAQ (reference sequence). Repertoires were generated with immunoSEQ multiplex PCR, while TCRdb's copy carries only in-frame clones and drops some. Here the sample spans around 690,000 clones, about 90% being singletons. Comments on this clone: Its target is unknown.

V usage is TRBV7-9 and J usage is TRBJ1-2; 7 bases fit TRBD1. Sequenced sample: memory CD8+ T cells from PBMCs. The subset is: CD45RO+ cells pooled with CCR7-negative TemRA cells. The receptor's source is a man aged 18 to 30 in good health. Some clones in this sample may be carry-over from other donors' samples. The CDR3 sequence is CAEEGAGYGYTF. In DNA, the CDR3 is TGTGCCGAGGAGGGGGCTGGCTATGGCTACACCTTC. Based on the CDR3 plus reference TRBV7-9 and TRBJ1-2, the full variable domain is DTGVSQNPRHKITKRGQNVTFRCDPISEHNRLYWYRQTLGQGPEFLTYFQNEAQLEKSRLLSDRFSAERPKGSFSTLEIQRTEQGDSAMYLCAEEGAGYGYTFGSGTRLTVV.